This T cell receptor beta chain was profiled in a study of T cell repertoires in cytomegalovirus infection. Whole-study context: Public signatures in TCR beta pointed to CMV infection and matching HLA type.

Study-wide points: Clonotype analysis showed dominance of the ex vivo response by HLA-C-restricted CMV-specific TCR beta clonotypes. Public TCR beta family frequency separated CMV-and-HLA carriers, including in an independent cohort.

The CDR3 covers 14 residues. V shed 3 bases and J shed 5 bases, with 14 bases lying between them. CDR1 is LGHNA and CDR2 is YNFKEQ in the germline V gene. As for this clonotype: Its specificity is unknown.

TCRdb fed the reads into MiXCR, producing one record per CDR3 protein. The repertoire holds hundreds of thousands of distinct CDR3 sequences, around 24% seen once, with roughly 8% in the top ten. Sequencing was carried out using CD8+ T cells from PBMCs. This TCR was recovered from a human donor in good health (CMV status not recorded). Some clones in this sample may be carry-over from other donors' samples. J is TRBJ2-7 and V is TRBV4-2; the D gene is possibly TRBD1 (5 bases). The CDR3, as DNA: TGTGCCAGCAGCCACCTACACCAGGGAAACGAGCAGTACTTC. Protein: CASSHLHQGNEQYF.